These 6 T cell receptor beta chains were all obtained from the same sample, sequenced in a study of CD8+ T cells in alopecia areata. RNA extraction and reverse transcription yielded cDNA as sequencing template. Some clones are missing from TCRdb's copy, which holds only in-frame ones; the method was immunoSEQ multiplex PCR. The sample consists of about 91,000 clones, about 40% of them appearing once. The sample comprised CD4+ T cells sorted from blood. These receptors originate from a human donor with alopecia areata.

The chain couples TRBV30 to TRBJ2-7; 7 bases are a match to TRBD2. V lost 3 bases and J lost 0; bases outside the gene matches: 5. This CDR3 has 14 residues. Germline CDR1 reads GTSNPN; CDR2 reads SVGIG (reference sequence). The CDR3 loop reads CAWRRREGSYEQYF. In nucleotides, the CDR3 is TGTGCCTGGAGGCGCAGGGAGGGCTCCTACGAGCAGTACTTC.

This clone was found a few times. The rearrangement links TRBV29-1 to TRBJ2-3; 7 positions match TRBD2. This CDR3 is 14 amino acids long. With V trimmed by 4 bases and J by 2 bases, 6 bases remained unmatched. The V gene's germline CDR1 is SQVTM and CDR2 ANQGSEA. The CDR3 region has the DNA TGCAGCGTTGTTGTGGGAGGGTACACAGATACGCAGTATTTT. Translation gives CSVVVGGYTDTQYF.

The rearrangement links TRBV28 to TRBJ1-2; 7 bases match TRBD1. The V segment lost 7 bases and the J segment 3 bases; nucleotides outside the gene matches: 2. This CDR3 has 12 residues. Germline V gene data show CDR1 as MDHEN and CDR2 as SYDVKM. CDR3 sequence reads: CASTQGDYGYTF. CDR3 bases: TGTGCCAGCACCCAGGGGGACTATGGCTACACCTTC.

The chain uses TRBV9 and TRBJ2-6, with D possibly being TRBD1 or TRBD2 (6 bases each). V was cut by 6 bases and J by 2 bases, with 12 bases left in between. The germline V gene encodes CDR1 SGDLS and CDR2 YYNGEE. There are 15 residues in the CDR3. The CDR3 loop is CASTEGGAGANVLTF. For the CDR3, the DNA is TGTGCCAGCACGGAGGGGGGTGCTGGGGCCAACGTCCTGACTTTC.

This clone was counted a few times. The chain combines TRBV28 with TRBJ2-7; 7 positions match TRBD2. The CDR3 extends over 17 amino acids. Germline-derived CDR1 and CDR2 are MDHEN and SYDVKM. The junction had 12 bases not matched to a gene; V was cut back by 3 bases and J by 1 base. CDR3 DNA: TGTGCCAGCAGTTTTACTAGCGCCCGAAGAAGTTCCTACGAGCAGTACTTC. Translation gives CASSFTSARRSSYEQYF. Using reference TRBV28 and TRBJ2-7 for the parts outside the CDR3, the full variable domain is DVKVTQSSRYLVKRTGEKVFLECVQDMDHENMFWYRQDPGLGLRLIYFSYDVKMKEKGDIPEGYSVSREKKERFSLILESASTNQTSMYLCASSFTSARRSSYEQYFGPGTRLTVT.

The rearrangement joins TRBV7-9 to TRBJ2-7, with 7 bases identical to TRBD1. V shed 5 bases and J 12 bases; nucleotides not matched to a gene: 10. Germline-derived CDR1 and CDR2 are SEHNR and FQNEAQ (reference sequence). This CDR3 is built from 12 residues. In DNA form, the CDR3 reads TGTGCCAGCAGCACCCAACAGGGGCTTCTGTACTTC. Its translation: CASSTQQGLLYF. Full variable domain (outside the CDR3, taken from reference TRBV7-9 and TRBJ2-7): DTGVSQNPRHKITKRGQNVTFRCDPISEHNRLYWYRQTLGQGPEFLTYFQNEAQLEKSRLLSDRFSAERPKGSFSTLEIQRTEQGDSAMYLCASSTQQGLLYFGPGTRLTVT.